This passage covers 22 T cell receptor beta chains from one sample sequenced in a study of blood T cells in healthy people across ages. A J-beta primer mix and a sample-barcoded 5' primer were used in a second PCR of about 7 to 12 cycles. TCRdb recomputed calls from the 5' RACE reads with MiXCR, one row per CDR3 protein. The sample consists of roughly 1,700,000 distinct CDR3 sequences, 28% of them appearing once. Source material: blood. Source of these receptors: a woman younger than 45 in good health.

The chain couples TRBV10-3 to TRBJ2-3; D is perhaps TRBD1 (6 bases). Germline CDR1 reads ENHRY; CDR2 reads SYGVKD. Between the trimmed V and J ends, which lost 8 bases and 0 bases, there was a span of 15 bases. CDR3 size: 15 residues. The CDR3 coding sequence is TGTGCCATCGGAGACAGGACCAGGAGCACAGATACGCAGTATTTT. Translation gives CAIGDRTRSTDTQYF.

This clonotype was found a few times. The chain is built from TRBV27 and TRBJ2-3; the match to TRBD2 covers 14 bases. The CDR3 runs to 15 residues. V shed 6 bases, J shed 8 bases, and the junction held 7 bases outside the gene matches. From germline, CDR1 is MNHEY and CDR2 SMNVEV (reference sequence). CDR3 in amino acids: CASRETSGGARTQYF. In nucleotides, the CDR3 is TGTGCCAGCAGGGAGACTAGCGGGGGGGCCCGTACGCAGTATTTT.

For this clonotype: This may stem from a read error, because a much larger clone lies one nucleotide away. The chain carries TRBV12-3 or TRBV12-4 and TRBJ2-1; TRBD2 is a possible D gene (5 bases). The V end lost 7 bases, the J end lost 4 bases, and 11 bases lay between the germline ends. The CDR3 length is 13 residues. CDR3: CASNVARYNEQFF. The CDR3 DNA is TGTGCCAGCAACGTAGCGAGGTACAATGAGCAGTTCTTC.

A few counts support this clonotype. This rearrangement joins TRBV28 to TRBJ1-2; 7 nucleotides agree with TRBD1. Germline trimming cut 8 bases from V and 4 bases from J; bases unmatched to any gene: 7. Germline lookup yields CDR1 MDHEN and CDR2 SYDVKM. The CDR3 loop spans 13 amino acids. As DNA, the CDR3 is TGTGCCAGCGGCTTGGACAGGCGCTATGGCTACACCTTC. Translation gives CASGLDRRYGYTF.

This clonotype was recorded a few times. V usage is TRBV7-2 and J usage is TRBJ2-7; 9 nucleotides match TRBD2. Germline values: CDR1 SGHTA, CDR2 FQGNSA. This CDR3 is 15 amino acids long. After removal of 4 bases from V and 0 bases from J, the junction contained 4 bases not matched to a gene. In DNA form, the CDR3 reads TGTGCCAGCAGCTCTATTAGCGGGAGCTCCTACGAGCAGTACTTC. It encodes CASSSISGSSYEQYF. The variable domain in full, completed from reference TRBV7-2 and TRBJ2-7, reads GAGVSQSPSNKVTEKGKDVELRCDPISGHTALYWYRQSLGQGLEFLIYFQGNSAPDKSGLPSDRFSAERTGGSVSTLTIQRTQQEDSAVYLCASSSISGSSYEQYFGPGTRLTVT.

This clonotype was counted only a few times. With a much larger clone just one base away, this may be a read error. The CDR3 DNA is TGCGTCAGCAGCCAAGGCGGGGGCAATGAGCAGTTCTTC. It yields the protein CVSSQGGGNEQFF. The chain uses TRBV4-3 and TRBJ2-1, with 7 bases that match TRBD2. The CDR3 sequence is 13 residues long. The germline V gene has CDR1 LGHNA and CDR2 YSLEER.

V usage is TRBV20-1 and J usage is TRBJ2-5; 12 nucleotides match TRBD2. The V and J ends lost 6 bases and 6 bases, in that order; junction bases with no gene match: 8. Germline CDR1 DFQATT, CDR2 SNEGSKA (reference sequence). The CDR3 sequence is 14 residues long. In DNA form, the CDR3 reads TGCAGTGCCCCTACTAGCGGGGGGCGGAAGACCCAGTACTTC. It specifies CSAPTSGGRKTQYF.

This clonotype was found a few times. This sequence joins TRBV4-2 and TRBJ2-6, with 10 bases identical to TRBD1. Germline CDR1 is LGHNA and CDR2 is YNFKEQ. The CDR3 spans 19 residues. The J segment lost 0 bases and the V segment lost 3 bases, leaving 8 bases of the junction unmatched. The DNA for the CDR3 is TGTGCCAGCAGCCAGGATACCGGGACAGGGGACTCTGGGGCCAACGTCCTGACTTTC. Translated: CASSQDTGTGDSGANVLTF.

This clonotype occurred a few times. This chain connects TRBV29-1 to TRBJ1-2, with D perhaps matching TRBD1 (6 bases). CDR1 SQVTM and CDR2 ANQGSEA come from the germline V gene. The CDR3 is 11 amino acids. V was pared by 6 bases and J by 4 bases, with 9 bases between. CDR3 loop: CSVDSSYGYTF. The CDR3 region has the DNA TGCAGCGTGGACAGCAGCTATGGCTACACCTTC.

Notes on this clonotype: This may be a read error: a much more frequent sequence differs by one nucleotide. The chain uses TRBV6-6 and TRBJ2-7; D is perhaps TRBD2 (6 bases). The V end lost 6 bases, the J end lost 3 bases, and 15 bases lay between the germline ends. The CDR3 contains 14 residues. Germline V gene sequence: CDR1 MNHNY, CDR2 SVGAGI (reference sequence). The CDR3 loop is CASRPGRGIYEQYF. The CDR3 DNA follows: TGTGCCAGCAGGCCGGGACGGGGGATCTACGAGCAGTACTTC.

The chain links TRBV12-3 or TRBV12-4 to TRBJ2-5; D is tentatively TRBD1 or TRBD2 (6 bases each). V was cut by 6 bases and J by 5 bases, with 13 bases left in between. The CDR3 spans 13 residues. The CDR3 loop is CASRQGGGETQYF. Written as DNA, the CDR3 is TGTGCCAGCAGACAGGGTGGGGGGGAGACCCAGTACTTC.

This clonotype was picked up a small number of times. The chain combines TRBV20-1 with TRBJ2-1; D uncertain. Trimming pared 4 bases from V and 0 bases from J, leaving 4 bases between. Germline CDR1 is DFQATT and CDR2 is SNEGSKA (reference sequence). The CDR3 loop spans 12 amino acids. CDR3 loop: CSATLSYNEQFF. In nucleotides, the CDR3 is TGCAGTGCTACACTCTCCTACAATGAGCAGTTCTTC.

This clonotype occurred once. This chain joins TRBV20-1 and TRBJ2-3; TRBD2 matches 10 bases. After removal of 0 bases from V and 4 bases from J, the junction contained 4 bases not matched to a gene. The CDR3 length is 15 residues. Germline-derived CDR1 and CDR2 are DFQATT and SNEGSKA (reference sequence). This CDR3 reads CSARDSGRSADTQYF. The CDR3 DNA follows: TGCAGTGCTAGAGATAGCGGGAGGTCCGCAGATACGCAGTATTTT.

This rearrangement joins TRBV12-3 or TRBV12-4 to TRBJ2-7; D might be TRBD1 (7 bases). Trimming shortened V by 1 base and J by 11 bases, and 18 bases separated the two germline ends. This CDR3 is built from 14 residues. The CDR3 reads CASSLEGTAREKYF. In DNA, the CDR3 is TGTGCCAGCAGTTTAGAGGGGACAGCCCGGGAGAAGTACTTC.

Details on this clonotype: Since no conserved phenylalanine or tryptophan closes the CDR3, a read error is the likely cause. The gene calls are TRBV6-5 and TRBJ2-1; 7 nucleotides match TRBD2. Trimming removed 6 bases from V and 12 bases from J; junction bases left unmatched: 20. The V gene's germline CDR1 is MNHEY and CDR2 SVGAGI. This CDR3 has 16 amino acids. The CDR3 protein is CASRPRLAGEIRTQFL. The DNA for the CDR3 is TGTGCCAGCAGACCGAGGTTGGCGGGAGAAATACGGACGCAGTTCCTC.

This clonotype has a handful of counts. V and J are TRBV7-2 and TRBJ2-1, with TRBD2 matching over 11 bases. The CDR3 spans 18 residues. The J segment lost 5 bases and the V segment lost 3 bases, leaving 12 bases of the junction unmatched. Germline CDR1 SGHTA, CDR2 FQGNSA. CDR3 DNA: TGTGCCAGCAGCTTTGGCCCTCTAGCGGGAGGTCGAGACAATGAGCAGTTCTTC. Translating it yields CASSFGPLAGGRDNEQFF.

The chain links TRBV5-1 to TRBJ1-6, with D perhaps matching TRBD1 (6 bases). Germline values: CDR1 SGHRS, CDR2 YFSETQ. V was trimmed by 4 bases and J by 6 bases, leaving 20 bases between them. This CDR3 contains 17 residues. The CDR3 reads CASSETGPRGGNSPLHF. CDR3 DNA: TGCGCCAGCAGCGAAACGGGGCCCAGAGGGGGTAATTCACCCCTCCACTTT.

This clonotype was picked up a small number of times. V is TRBV12-3 or TRBV12-4 and J is TRBJ2-1; TRBD1 matches 8 bases. This CDR3 is built from 13 residues. J gave up 7 bases and V 7 bases, and 6 bases lay outside the gene matches. Here the CDR3 DNA reads TGTGCCAGCACACCGGACAGGGCGAATGAGCAGTTCTTC. Translating gives CASTPDRANEQFF.

In the case of this clonotype: This may stem from a read error, because a much larger clone lies one nucleotide away. The chain couples TRBV29-1 to TRBJ1-1, with 8 positions matching TRBD1. Germline assignment: CDR1 SQVTM and CDR2 ANQGSEA. The CDR3 consists of 14 residues. For the CDR3, the DNA is TGCAGCGTCCACCGACAGGGGATGAACACTGGAGCTTTCTTT. Residues: CSVHRQGMNTGAFF.

This clonotype has a handful of counts. The rearrangement joins TRBV12-3 or TRBV12-4 to TRBJ1-2; 7 bases line up with TRBD1. This CDR3 contains 14 residues. Trimming took 7 bases from V and 5 from J; bases not matched to a gene: 10. CDR3 sequence: CASTQTGMEYGYTF. The CDR3 nucleotides are TGTGCCAGCACCCAGACAGGGATGGAGTATGGCTACACCTTC.

The J gene is TRBJ1-5, the V gene TRBV18; D not resolved. This CDR3 is 14 amino acids long. V gave up 2 bases and J gave up 7 bases, with 12 bases separating them. The germline CDR1 and CDR2 sequences are KGHSH and LQKENI. The CDR3 protein is CASSPVGLRQPQHF. CDR3 sequence (DNA): TGTGCCAGCTCACCAGTCGGGTTGCGGCAGCCCCAGCATTTT.

This CDR3 reads CAISEGWDEQYF. The CDR3 nucleotides are TGTGCCATCAGTGAGGGGTGGGACGAGCAGTACTTC. This chain links TRBV10-3 with TRBJ2-7, with unresolved D. CDR3 size: 12 residues. Per the germline V gene, CDR1 is ENHRY and CDR2 is SYGVKD. The ends were cut back, 2 bases at V and 5 bases at J, with 7 bases in the middle.